Included here is one T cell receptor beta chain sequence, with context. Germline CDR1 SNHLY, CDR2 FYNNEI. The junction had 20 bases not matched to a gene; V was cut back by 7 bases and J by 6 bases. This CDR3 region has 17 residues. The sample is drawn from a study of CD8 T cells in Susac syndrome. Random hexamers were used to reverse transcribe about 0.5 to 1 ug of RNA. Amplification of TCR beta CDR3 was carried out by immunoSEQ multiplex PCR, which covered 54 Vbeta and 13 Jbeta segments. TCRdb re-called the immunoSEQ multiplex PCR reads through MiXCR, storing one row per CDR3 protein. Counted here are roughly 120,000 distinct CDR3 sequences, roughly 94% occurring once; the ten biggest clones make up around 0.12%. From blood CD8+ and CD4+ T cells, TCR beta sequences were generated. Negative isolation yielded CD4+ and CD8+ T cells, and FACS enriched TEMRA cells.

Sequencing input: CD4+ T cells from PBMCs. This chain uses TRBV2 with TRBJ1-2; 7 nucleotides agree with TRBD1. The clonotype comes from a human donor with multiple sclerosis. The CDR3 reads CASKNRQGLLAFNGYTF. Here the CDR3 DNA reads TGTGCCAGCAAGAACCGACAGGGACTGCTGGCCTTCAATGGCTACACCTTC.